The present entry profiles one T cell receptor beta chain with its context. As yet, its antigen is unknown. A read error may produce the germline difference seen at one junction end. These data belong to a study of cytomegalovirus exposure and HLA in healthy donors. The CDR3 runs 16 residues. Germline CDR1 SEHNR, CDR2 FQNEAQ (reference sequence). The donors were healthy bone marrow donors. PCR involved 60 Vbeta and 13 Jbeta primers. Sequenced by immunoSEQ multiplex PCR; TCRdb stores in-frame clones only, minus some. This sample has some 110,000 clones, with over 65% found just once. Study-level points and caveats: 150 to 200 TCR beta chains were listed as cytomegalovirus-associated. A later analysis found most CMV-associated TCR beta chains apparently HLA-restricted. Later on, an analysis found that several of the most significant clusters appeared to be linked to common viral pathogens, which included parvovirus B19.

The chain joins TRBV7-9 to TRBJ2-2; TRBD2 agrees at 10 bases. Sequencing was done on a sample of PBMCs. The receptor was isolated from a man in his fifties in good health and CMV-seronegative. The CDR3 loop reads CSSSLRLAGNTGELFF. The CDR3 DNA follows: TGTTCCAGCAGCTTGCGACTAGCGGGGAACACCGGGGAGCTGTTTTTT.